The source of this TCR beta chain is a study of T cells after yellow fever vaccination. Study context: In the case of low-cell-number fractions, SMART-Seq v4 Ultra Low Input was used for preparation. Whole-study results and caveats: High-abundance clonotypes from the bulk population could contaminate FACS-sorted repertoires. Overlap between CD4 and CD8 compartments was detected for a small share of clonotypes.

UMIs were added to TCR cDNA along with a universal primer site when it was made by 5'RACE template switching. One entry per CDR3 protein, called by TCRdb with MiXCR from the 5' RACE reads. Of 500,000 to 650,000 distinct CDR3 sequences listed, about 13% are singletons. The CDR3 covers 14 residues. Trimming pared 5 bases from V and 5 bases from J, leaving 14 bases between. The germline V gene encodes CDR1 SEHNR and CDR2 FQNEAQ (reference sequence). The table lists this clonotype with many counts. No antigen is known for it. The source material was PBMCs, sampled on the day of the yellow fever booster vaccination. The clonotype was recovered from a man aged 25-45 years who received the YFV17D yellow fever vaccine. The chain joins TRBV7-9 to TRBJ2-3; unclear D gene. CDR3 sequence reads: CASSLAVLVDTQYF. CDR3 DNA sequence: TGTGCCAGCAGCCTTGCGGTTTTAGTAGATACGCAGTATTTT.